What follows is one T cell receptor beta chain and its context. This sample is drawn from a study of blood T cell repertoires in COVID-19. Germline V CDR1 and CDR2: MNHNY, SVGAGI (reference sequence). CDR3 length: 15 amino acids. V trimming: 8 bases; J trimming: 6 bases; junction bases outside the gene matches: 13. Profiling relied on immunoSEQ multiplex PCR, and the TCRdb table lists in-frame clones only, not all of them. This table holds 35,000 to 45,000 clones, around nine tenths found once. The sample was peripheral blood. This receptor was identified in a human donor in a cohort sampled during active COVID-19. This chain connects TRBV6-6 to TRBJ2-7, with 10 bases aligning to TRBD1. CDR3: CASSGPGTGDVEQYF. CDR3 nucleotides: TGTGCCAGCTCGGGCCCCGGGACAGGGGATGTCGAGCAGTACTTC.